The clone carrying this T cell receptor (beta chain) occurred once. Its antigen is as yet unknown. The data originate from a study of shared clonotypes between healthy human individuals. The study separated CD4+ cells into CD45RA+ naive and CD45RA-negative memory subsets. The deep-level immunoSEQ assay was used. The method was immunoSEQ multiplex PCR; TCRdb's version includes in-frame clones alone and lacks a portion of them. Found here are roughly 2.5 million clones, just over 90% of them singletons; the top ten hold over 0.12%. General observations from the study: Sharing across four donors was highest in naive CD4 (around 5%) and lowest in memory CD8 (0.4%). As a rule, naive subsets had a larger estimated richness than memory subsets.

Sequenced: naive CD4+ T cells sorted from blood. Indicated subset: CD45RA+ positively selected. The origin of this receptor is a man aged 18 to 35 in good health.

The CDR3 sequence is CASSSSGMGTDTQYF. The CDR3, as DNA: TGCGCCAGCAGCTCCAGCGGGATGGGGACAGATACGCAGTATTTT. This chain joins TRBV5-1 and TRBJ2-3, with 7 bases fitting TRBD2. The germline V gene has CDR1 SGHRS and CDR2 YFSETQ. Trimming at V came to 3 bases and at J to 3 bases, leaving 7 bases not matched to a gene. This CDR3 is built from 15 residues.